Detailed here is one T cell receptor (beta chain). Trimming at V came to 8 bases and at J to 3 bases, leaving 8 bases not matched to a gene. Per germline, CDR1 KGHDR and CDR2 SFDVKD. This CDR3 has 14 amino acids. Per the original data handling: Amplifying reference gene primers gave estimates of nucleated cell counts. Profiled with immunoSEQ multiplex PCR; TCRdb holds only in-frame clones, not every one. That table gives V, J and clone size, and the DNA gave D and trimming. This sample has more than 25,000 clones, with just over 85% found just once. These data belong to a study of blood T cell repertoires in COVID-19.

This clonotype was sampled from a man aged 70-80 years with acute or convalescent COVID-19. Material for sequencing was peripheral blood. The gene calls are TRBV24-1 and TRBJ2-5, with 7 bases that match TRBD1. CDR3 DNA: TGTGCCACCACACCTTCCGGGACAGAAGAGACCCAGTACTTC. Amino acids: CATTPSGTEETQYF.